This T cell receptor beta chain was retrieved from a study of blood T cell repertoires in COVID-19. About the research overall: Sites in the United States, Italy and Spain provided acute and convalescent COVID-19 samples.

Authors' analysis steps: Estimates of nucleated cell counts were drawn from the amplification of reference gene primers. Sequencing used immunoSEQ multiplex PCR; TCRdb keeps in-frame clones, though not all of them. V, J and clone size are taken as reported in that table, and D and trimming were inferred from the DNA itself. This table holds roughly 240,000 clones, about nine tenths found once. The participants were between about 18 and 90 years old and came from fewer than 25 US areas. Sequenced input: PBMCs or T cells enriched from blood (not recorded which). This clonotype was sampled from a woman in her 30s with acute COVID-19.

CDR3 sequence (DNA): TGTGCCAGCAGCCCCCGGGACAGGGATAGCCAGCAGTACTTC. It specifies CASSPRDRDSQQYF. The chain carries TRBV5-4 and TRBJ2-7; TRBD1 aligns across 9 bases. This CDR3 has 14 residues. CDR1 and CDR2 (germline): SGHNT, YYREEE (reference sequence). V lost 4 bases, J lost 8 bases, and 10 bases stayed unmatched. The whole variable domain, remainder taken from reference TRBV5-4 and TRBJ2-7, is ETGVTQSPTHLIKTRGQQVTLRCSSQSGHNTVSWYQQALGQGPQFIFQYYREEENGRGNFPPRFSGLQFPNYSSELNVNALELDDSALYLCASSPRDRDSQQYFGPGTRLTVT.